Sequencing of this T cell receptor beta chain was carried out in a study of molecular identifiers for immune sequencing clone quantification. This CDR3 region has 18 residues. Germline trimming cut 3 bases from V and 5 bases from J; bases unmatched to any gene: 15. Germline CDR1 LNHDA, CDR2 SQIVND (reference sequence). TCRdb re-derived calls from the PCR reads in MiXCR, one entry per CDR3 protein. The table lists roughly 97,000 distinct CDR3 sequences, about 24% of them singletons. This clonotype was counted ten times or more. Using a CD8+CD4-CCR7+CD45RA+ phenotype, naive CD8 T cells were sorted. Sequences were obtained from naive CD8+ T cells from blood, with Jurkat cell RNA spiked in. Subset: FACS-sorted CD8+CD4-CCR7+CD45RA+ naive T cells. The chain joins TRBV19 to TRBJ2-1; 8 bases fit TRBD2. This receptor was obtained from a human donor in good health. Some libraries in this study had Jurkat cell RNA spiked in. CDR3 in amino acids: CASSIFGGEIRVHNEQFF. The CDR3 coding sequence is TGTGCCAGTAGTATTTTCGGGGGGGAGATACGGGTCCACAATGAGCAGTTCTTC.